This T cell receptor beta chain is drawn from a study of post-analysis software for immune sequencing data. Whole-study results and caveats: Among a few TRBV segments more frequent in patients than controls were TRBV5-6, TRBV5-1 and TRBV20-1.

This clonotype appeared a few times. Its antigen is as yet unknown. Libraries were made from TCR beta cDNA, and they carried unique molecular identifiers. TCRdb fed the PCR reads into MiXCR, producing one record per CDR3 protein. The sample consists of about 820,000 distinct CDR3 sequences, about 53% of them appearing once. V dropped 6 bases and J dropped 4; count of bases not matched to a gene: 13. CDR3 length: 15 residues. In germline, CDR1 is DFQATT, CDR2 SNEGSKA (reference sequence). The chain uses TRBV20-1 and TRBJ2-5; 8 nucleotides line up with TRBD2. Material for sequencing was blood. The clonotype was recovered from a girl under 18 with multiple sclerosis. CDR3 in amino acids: CSAERGSGRIETQYF. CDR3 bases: TGCAGTGCCGAAAGGGGGAGCGGGAGAATAGAGACCCAGTACTTC.